This note documents a single TCR beta chain sequence. Only in-frame clones appear in the TCRdb table, and some are missing; sequencing was by immunoSEQ multiplex PCR. The data hold more than 200,000 clones, with around 87% observed a single time. These data belong to a study of blood T cell repertoires in COVID-19. Looking at the study overall: The United States, Italy and Spain provided the acute and convalescent COVID-19 samples. T cells, B-cell-depleted T cells, or PBMCs supplied cDNA or gDNA.

In germline, CDR1 is SNHLY, CDR2 FYNNEI. Trimming took 2 bases from V and 4 from J; bases not matched to a gene: 6. This CDR3 has 16 amino acids. This clonotype was obtained from a woman aged 50 to 65 who had recovered from COVID-19. The chain carries TRBV2 and TRBJ2-5; 11 nucleotides match TRBD2. The material sequenced was PBMCs or T cells enriched from blood (not recorded which). In DNA form, the CDR3 reads TGTGCCAGCAGTGAATCACTAGCGGGAGCAGGAGAGACCCAGTACTTC. As protein: CASSESLAGAGETQYF.